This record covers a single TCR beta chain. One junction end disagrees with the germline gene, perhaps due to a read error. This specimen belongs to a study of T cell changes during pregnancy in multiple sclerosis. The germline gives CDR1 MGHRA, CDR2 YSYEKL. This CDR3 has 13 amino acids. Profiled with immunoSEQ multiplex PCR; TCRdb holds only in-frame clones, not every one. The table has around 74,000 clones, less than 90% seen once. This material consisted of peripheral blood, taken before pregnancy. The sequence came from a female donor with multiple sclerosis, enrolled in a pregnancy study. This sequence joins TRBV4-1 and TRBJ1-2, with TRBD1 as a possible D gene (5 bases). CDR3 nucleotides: TGCGCCAGCAGTCAAGGGGAGGACTATGGCTACACCTTC. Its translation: CASSQGEDYGYTF.